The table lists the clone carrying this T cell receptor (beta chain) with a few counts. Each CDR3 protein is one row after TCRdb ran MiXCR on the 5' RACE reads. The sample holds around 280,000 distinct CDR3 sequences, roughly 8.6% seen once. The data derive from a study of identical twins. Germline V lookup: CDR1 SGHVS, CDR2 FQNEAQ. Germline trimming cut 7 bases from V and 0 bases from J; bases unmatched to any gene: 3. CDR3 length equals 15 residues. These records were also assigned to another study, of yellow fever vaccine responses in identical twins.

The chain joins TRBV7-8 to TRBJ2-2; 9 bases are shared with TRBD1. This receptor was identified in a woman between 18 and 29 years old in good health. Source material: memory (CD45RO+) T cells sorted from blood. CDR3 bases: TGTGCCAGCAACACAGGGGGCGCGAACACCGGGGAGCTGTTTTTT. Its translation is CASNTGGANTGELFF. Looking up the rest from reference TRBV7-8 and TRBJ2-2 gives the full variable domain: GAGVSQSPRYKVAKRGQDVALRCDPISGHVSLFWYQQALGQGPEFLTYFQNEAQLDKSGLPSDRFFAERPEGSVSTLKIQRTQQEDSAVYLCASNTGGANTGELFFGEGSRLTVL.